The rows below give T cell receptor beta chains drawn from one sample of a study of blood T cell repertoires in COVID-19. Profiled with immunoSEQ multiplex PCR; TCRdb holds only in-frame clones, not every one. The sample has 150,000 or so clones; 75% to 90% are singletons. The source material was peripheral blood. These receptors all stem from a man aged 18 to 30 with COVID-19, enrolled during active disease. CDR3s include the opening cysteine and the closing phenylalanine or tryptophan. D genes are given only for firm matches. Expanded clones get a size class; other rows say once, few or many, or leave the size out.

medium-sized	TRBV6-4	TRBJ2-3	NA	CASSPEGGADTQYF	TGTGCCAGCAGTCCCGAGGGCGGAGCAGATACGCAGTATTTT
NA	TRBV7-9	TRBJ2-7	TRBD1	CASSSTGAHPYEQYF	TGTGCCAGCAGCTCCACAGGGGCCCACCCCTACGAGCAGTACTTC
few	TRBV7-9	TRBJ2-7	NA	CASRHPDRYEQYF	TGTGCCAGCAGGCACCCCGACAGGTACGAGCAGTACTTC
NA	TRBV11-3	TRBJ2-7	TRBD2	CASSSSGSAWEQYF	TGTGCCAGCAGCAGTAGCGGGAGTGCTTGGGAGCAGTACTTC
once	TRBV9	TRBJ2-1	NA	CASSVAEIYNEQFF	TGTGCCAGCAGCGTAGCTGAGATCTACAATGAGCAGTTCTTC
NA	TRBV18	TRBJ2-3	TRBD1	CASSPTGTATDTQYF	TGTGCCAGCTCACCAACCGGGACAGCCACAGATACGCAGTATTTT
NA	TRBV28	TRBJ1-2	TRBD1	CASSLGQSRGYTF	TGTGCCAGCAGTTTGGGACAGTCAAGAGGCTACACCTTC
NA	TRBV29-1	TRBJ2-5	NA	CSVERMGARVQETQYF	TGCAGCGTTGAAAGGATGGGGGCACGAGTTCAAGAGACCCAGTACTTC
NA	TRBV21-1	TRBJ2-3	NA	CASSKAPSLGPHAGTGGRRCTQYF	TGTGCCAGCAGCAAAGCCCCTTCACTCGGCCCCCACGCCGGGACAGGGGGACGCCGGTGTACGCAGTATTTT
NA	TRBV6-2/TRBV6-3	TRBJ2-3	NA	CASTPRGGTKDTQYF	TGTGCCAGCACCCCACGGGGCGGGACGAAAGATACGCAGTATTTT
NA	TRBV7-2	TRBJ1-6	NA	CASSRTTGSRNSPLHF	TGTGCCAGCAGCCGTACCACAGGGAGTCGGAATTCACCCCTCCACTTT
NA	TRBV18	TRBJ2-7	NA	CASSPRGASIYEQYF	TGTGCCAGCTCACCACGGGGAGCTAGCATCTACGAGCAGTACTTC
NA	TRBV5-6	TRBJ2-7	TRBD1	CASSRDRGGRGTYEQYF	TGTGCCAGCAGCCGGGACAGGGGGGGCCGGGGAACCTACGAGCAGTACTTC
NA	TRBV27	TRBJ2-7	NA	CASSSLLSRRVEQYF	TGTGCCAGCAGTTCACTGTTAAGCAGGAGGGTCGAGCAGTACTTC
NA	TRBV21-1	TRBJ2-3	NA	CASTSDDTQYF	TGTGCCAGCACTAGCGACGATACGCAGTATTTT
NA	TRBV4-3	TRBJ2-7	NA	CASSPVGRFYEQYF	TGCGCCAGCAGCCCGGTGGGGCGTTTCTACGAGCAGTACTTC
NA	TRBV12-2	TRBJ1-2	NA	CASRLEGTPYGYTF	TGTGCAAGTCGCTTAGAGGGGACTCCCTATGGCTACACCTTC
NA	TRBV10-3	TRBJ2-3	TRBD2	CAISGSMWTSGDTQYF	TGTGCCATCAGTGGGAGTATGTGGACTAGCGGAGATACGCAGTATTTT
NA	TRBV18	TRBJ1-1	NA	CASSPGHGMNTEAFF	TGTGCCAGCTCACCGGGACACGGGATGAACACTGAAGCTTTCTTT
NA	TRBV7-2	TRBJ2-7	TRBD2	CASSLLGGGSSYEQYF	TGTGCCAGCAGCCTATTGGGTGGCGGGAGCTCCTACGAGCAGTACTTC
NA	TRBV19	TRBJ2-3	TRBD2	CASSYPREEGTDTQYF	TGTGCCAGTAGTTATCCGCGGGAGGAGGGCACAGATACGCAGTATTTT
NA	TRBV6-5	TRBJ2-7	TRBD1	CASSSLLGTGSYEQYF	TGTGCCAGCAGTTCGCTGCTAGGGACAGGGTCCTACGAGCAGTACTTC
NA	TRBV7-2	TRBJ2-3	TRBD2	CASSLEWGTRSTDTQYF	TGTGCCAGCAGCTTAGAGTGGGGGACTAGATCAACAGATACGCAGTATTTT
NA	TRBV9	TRBJ2-7	NA	CASSVADSSYEQYF	TGTGCCAGCAGCGTAGCAGATAGCAGCTACGAGCAGTACTTC
NA	TRBV6-7	TRBJ2-7	NA	CASSYSQGQGQAYEQYF	TGTGCCAGCAGTTACTCCCAAGGACAAGGGCAGGCCTACGAGCAGTACTTC
few	TRBV11-2	TRBJ2-2	TRBD2	CASSLSGRGTGELFF	TGTGCCAGCAGCTTAAGCGGGAGAGGGACCGGGGAGCTGTTTTTT
NA	TRBV5-1	TRBJ1-2	NA	CASSLAAGANYGYTF	TGCGCCAGCAGCTTGGCGGCGGGGGCTAACTATGGCTACACCTTC
NA	TRBV19	TRBJ1-5	NA	CASSQDGVSNQPQHF	TGTGCCAGTAGTCAGGACGGGGTTAGCAATCAGCCCCAGCATTTT